The rows below give T cell receptor beta chains drawn from one sample of a study of CD8 T cells in Susac syndrome. TCRdb reprocessed the immunoSEQ multiplex PCR reads via MiXCR and lists one record per CDR3 protein. The sample has 130,000 or so distinct CDR3 sequences, 94% seen once. Sequencing input: CD4+ T cells from PBMCs. The receptors originated from a human donor in good health. CDR3s include the opening cysteine and the closing phenylalanine or tryptophan. The D gene is left open where the match is weak. Size values are once, few and many counts, or a class for expanded clones, and some rows have none.

TRBJ1-6 TRBV6-6 NA NA CASSRPGNSPLHF TGTGCCAGCAGCCGGCCAGGGAATTCACCCCTCCACTTT
TRBJ2-2 TRBV19 NA NA CASSSQYYREAGELFF TGTGCCAGTAGTTCCCAATATTACAGGGAAGCCGGGGAGCTGTTTTTT
TRBJ2-3 TRBV3-1 TRBD2 NA CASSQNLPGGGDTQYF TGTGCCAGCAGCCAAAACCTCCCGGGGGGAGGAGATACGCAGTATTTT
TRBJ2-7 TRBV6-2/TRBV6-3 TRBD2 NA CASSRPGGEQYF TGTGCCAGCAGCCGTCCGGGGGGCGAGCAGTACTTC
TRBJ1-1 TRBV29-1 NA NA CSVGKGKTEAFF TGCAGCGTTGGGAAGGGGAAGACTGAAGCTTTCTTT
TRBJ2-1 TRBV27 TRBD2 NA CASSFETSGYNEQFF TGTGCCAGCAGTTTCGAAACTAGCGGCTACAATGAGCAGTTCTTC
TRBJ1-1 TRBV2 TRBD1 NA CASMGQGATEAFF TGTGCCAGCATGGGGCAGGGGGCTACTGAAGCTTTCTTT
TRBJ2-7 TRBV30 NA NA CAWSVGGGASYEQYF TGTGCCTGGAGTGTAGGCGGGGGCGCGTCCTACGAGCAGTACTTC
TRBJ2-7 TRBV9 TRBD2 NA CASSVSGSFYEQYF TGTGCCAGCAGCGTCAGCGGGAGCTTCTACGAGCAGTACTTC
TRBJ2-7 TRBV30 TRBD1 few CAWDFDRGEQYF TGTGCCTGGGACTTCGACAGGGGCGAGCAGTACTTC